A single sample gave rise to the 23 T cell receptor beta chains below, sequenced in a study of identical twins (dated by TCRdb to the mid-2010s). The receptor library was made with 5' RACE. Instrument on record: Illumina HiSeq 2000. The raw public data were reprocessed by TCRdb itself: fastp quality trimming at Q25, MiXCR clonotype calling, in-frame beta chains only. Identical CDR3 protein sequences are pooled into one entry, listed with their most common genes and DNA. Across this sample there are about 500,000 distinct CDR3 sequences, with around an eighth seen only once. The ten largest clones add up to approximately 0.98% of the sample. These data also featured in a second study, about yellow fever vaccine responses in identical twins.

The sample taken for sequencing was CD4+ T cells sorted from blood. These receptors originate from a woman younger than 35 in good health.

This clonotype has at least ten counts. The rearrangement links TRBV4-2 to TRBJ2-5, with 11 bases fitting TRBD2. From germline, CDR1 is LGHNA and CDR2 YNFKEQ. The CDR3 runs 15 residues. Trimming removed 6 bases from V and 5 bases from J; junction bases left unmatched: 8. CDR3 protein: CASRQTSGSWETQYF. CDR3 coding DNA: TGTGCCAGCAGACAAACTAGCGGGAGCTGGGAGACCCAGTACTTC.

V usage is TRBV6-1 and J usage is TRBJ2-1, with no clear D. V was trimmed by 8 bases and J by 1 base, leaving 12 bases between them. CDR3 length: 14 residues. The germline V gene has CDR1 MNHNS and CDR2 SASEGT. Written as DNA, the CDR3 is TGTGCCAGCCTCCCCCCGGTATCCTACAATGAGCAGTTCTTC. Translated, it gives CASLPPVSYNEQFF.

V and J are TRBV10-3 and TRBJ1-1, with a weak D call TRBD1 (5 bases). The CDR3 consists of 14 residues. Per germline, CDR1 ENHRY and CDR2 SYGVKD. Trimming removed 6 bases from V and 3 bases from J, with 14 bases in between. The chain's CDR3 is CAISKTGGDTEAFF. The DNA for the CDR3 is TGTGCCATCAGCAAGACGGGAGGGGACACTGAAGCTTTCTTT.

This clonotype has a handful of counts. The CDR3 reads CASSSRDRDLSTKQYF. The CDR3 DNA follows: TGTGCCAGCAGTTCCCGGGACAGGGACCTTAGTACGAAGCAGTACTTC. The V and J genes are TRBV12-3 or TRBV12-4 and TRBJ2-7, with 9 bases matching TRBD1. V trimming: 4 bases; J trimming: 8 bases; junction bases outside the gene matches: 15. CDR3 length: 16 amino acids.

In its sample, this clonotype was seen a few times. The J gene is TRBJ2-2, the V gene TRBV5-1; 7 bases line up with TRBD2. The germline CDR1 and CDR2 sequences are SGHRS and YFSETQ. The CDR3 loop spans 14 amino acids. Trimming removed 0 bases from V and 6 bases from J; junction bases left unmatched: 2. CDR3 amino acids: CASSLELASGELFF. As DNA, the CDR3 is TGCGCCAGCAGCTTGGAACTAGCGTCCGGGGAGCTGTTTTTT.

The chain links TRBV28 to TRBJ2-5; 12 bases map to TRBD2. V gave up 5 bases and J gave up 5 bases; unmatched junction bases: 6. Germline CDR1 MDHEN, CDR2 SYDVKM. CDR3 length: 15 residues. As DNA, the CDR3 is TGTGCCAGCAGTCTACTAGCGGGGGGCGAGGAGACCCAGTACTTC. It translates to CASSLLAGGEETQYF.

V usage is TRBV7-2 and J usage is TRBJ2-5; TRBD2 matches at 7 bases. Germline loops: CDR1 SGHTA, CDR2 FQGNSA. The CDR3 is made up of 15 amino acids. The V segment lost 0 bases and the J segment 2 bases; nucleotides outside the gene matches: 3. DNA of the CDR3: TGTGCCAGCAGCTTAGCCGGGGGACTACAAGAGACCCAGTACTTC. Amino acids: CASSLAGGLQETQYF.

This clonotype came up many times. CDR3 DNA sequence: TGTGCCAGCCCGTCGGGCAGAGATGGAAACACCATATATTTT. It translates to CASPSGRDGNTIYF. V is TRBV28 and J is TRBJ1-3; the D is unclear. Germline CDR1 is MDHEN and CDR2 is SYDVKM. Trimming left V 8 bases short and J 3 bases short, with 14 bases between. This CDR3 comprises 14 residues. Full variable domain (missing parts from reference TRBV28 and TRBJ1-3): DVKVTQSSRYLVKRTGEKVFLECVQDMDHENMFWYRQDPGLGLRLIYFSYDVKMKEKGDIPEGYSVSREKKERFSLILESASTNQTSMYLCASPSGRDGNTIYFGEGSWLTVV.

This clonotype has a handful of counts. The chain links TRBV6-5 to TRBJ1-2; D gene unclear. The length of the CDR3 is 14 residues. Trimming pared 0 bases from V and 5 bases from J, leaving 10 bases between. The germline CDR1 and CDR2 sequences are MNHEY and SVGAGI. The CDR3 nucleotides read TGTGCCAGCAGTTACTCGATTTCGGCGTATGGCTACACCTTC. Encoded protein: CASSYSISAYGYTF.

The J gene is TRBJ1-1, the V gene TRBV5-1; TRBD1 agrees at 7 bases. The CDR3 sequence is 16 residues long. With 4 bases clipped from V and 3 bases from J, the junction kept 12 bases outside the gene matches. The germline V gene encodes CDR1 SGHRS and CDR2 YFSETQ. CDR3: CASSLDRARGYTEAFF. The CDR3, as DNA: TGCGCCAGCAGCCTCGACAGGGCAAGGGGGTACACTGAAGCTTTCTTT.

The rearrangement uses TRBV9 and TRBJ1-1; D ambiguous. This CDR3 has 13 amino acids. Germline V gives CDR1 SGDLS, CDR2 YYNGEE. V was cut by 0 bases and J by 4 bases, with 7 bases left in between. The CDR3 nucleotides are TGTGCCAGCAGCGTAGGAGCAGGCACTGAAGCTTTCTTT. Protein: CASSVGAGTEAFF.

J is TRBJ1-1 and V is TRBV29-1; a weak D match, TRBD1 (6 bases). The CDR3 is 14 amino acids. CDR1 is SQVTM and CDR2 is ANQGSEA in the germline V gene. Between the trimmed V and J ends, which lost 0 bases and 2 bases, there was a span of 10 bases. CDR3 sequence (DNA): TGCAGCGTTGAAGAGAGGGGGGGAAACACTGAAGCTTTCTTT. Protein product: CSVEERGGNTEAFF.

This chain links TRBV7-2 with TRBJ2-7; 8 bases are shared with TRBD2. Per germline, CDR1 SGHTA and CDR2 FQGNSA. After removal of 5 bases from V and 4 bases from J, the junction contained 7 bases not matched to a gene. This CDR3 is built from 14 residues. CDR3 region: CASSHGGALYEQYF. The CDR3 nucleotides are TGTGCCAGCAGCCACGGGGGGGCATTATACGAGCAGTACTTC.

The table lists this clonotype with a few counts. V usage is TRBV10-3 and J usage is TRBJ2-5, with 7 bases fitting TRBD1. Germline values: CDR1 ENHRY, CDR2 SYGVKD. Germline trimming cut 8 bases from V and 0 bases from J; bases unmatched to any gene: 6. The CDR3 contains 14 residues. CDR3 coding DNA: TGTGCCATCGCACGACAGGGAAACCAAGAGACCCAGTACTTC. Its translation is CAIARQGNQETQYF.

This clonotype was found a few times. The V and J genes are TRBV20-1 and TRBJ2-4, with 12 nucleotides matching TRBD2. This CDR3 spans 17 amino acids. CDR1 DFQATT and CDR2 SNEGSKA come from the germline V gene (reference sequence). J gave up 4 bases and V 5 bases, and 12 bases lay outside the gene matches. The CDR3 DNA is TGCAGTGCTCTTCCCCCCCTAGCGGGGGGGGCTAAAAACATTCAGTACTTC. As protein: CSALPPLAGGAKNIQYF.

This clonotype was counted ten times or more. The chain uses TRBV9 and TRBJ2-1; D call uncertain. The CDR3 sequence is 16 residues long. V was pared by 0 bases and J by 0 bases, with 10 bases between. Germline V gives CDR1 SGDLS, CDR2 YYNGEE. The CDR3 here is CASSVEGTGSYNEQFF. The CDR3 DNA is TGTGCCAGCAGCGTAGAGGGCACTGGCTCCTACAATGAGCAGTTCTTC.

The J gene is TRBJ2-7, the V gene TRBV7-2; D unclear. CDR3 length equals 14 residues. Germline loops: CDR1 SGHTA, CDR2 FQGNSA. Trimming stripped 3 bases from V and 0 bases from J, with 9 bases between. CDR3 in DNA: TGTGCCAGCAGCTTTACGCGGTCCTCCTACGAGCAGTACTTC. Its translation is CASSFTRSSYEQYF. The variable domain in full, with the rest retrieved from reference TRBV7-2 and TRBJ2-7, is GAGVSQSPSNKVTEKGKDVELRCDPISGHTALYWYRQSLGQGLEFLIYFQGNSAPDKSGLPSDRFSAERTGGSVSTLTIQRTQQEDSAVYLCASSFTRSSYEQYFGPGTRLTVT.

The V call is TRBV5-1, the J call TRBJ1-6; perhaps TRBD1 as D (6 bases). This CDR3 spans 15 amino acids. Germline-derived CDR1 and CDR2 are SGHRS and YFSETQ. V was shortened by 7 bases and J by 9 bases, with 20 bases between the two germline ends. Written as DNA, the CDR3 is TGCGCCAGCCGAGACCAGGGGATCTCGACTTCACCCCTCCACTTT. Translated: CASRDQGISTSPLHF.

This clonotype has only a few counts. This chain joins TRBV5-1 and TRBJ2-1, with D perhaps TRBD2 (6 bases). The germline gives CDR1 SGHRS, CDR2 YFSETQ. V lost 0 bases to trimming and J lost 7 bases, with 20 bases between them. The CDR3 is 17 residues long. CDR3 nucleotide sequence: TGCGCCAGCAGCTTGGAAGGCTGGGGACTGGATCGGAATGAGCAGTTCTTC. This sequence encodes CASSLEGWGLDRNEQFF.

This clonotype has only a few counts. The CDR3 sequence is CASSFQLLQETQYF. DNA for the CDR3: TGTGCCAGCAGCTTTCAATTACTACAAGAGACCCAGTACTTC. The chain links TRBV7-2 to TRBJ2-5; D is uncertain. V dropped 3 bases and J dropped 2 bases, with 10 bases sitting between them. This CDR3 region has 14 residues. In germline, CDR1 is SGHTA, CDR2 FQGNSA.

The chain carries TRBV6-1 and TRBJ1-5; no reliable D call. The CDR3 sequence is 14 residues long. Germline CDR1 MNHNS, CDR2 SASEGT. V was trimmed by 7 bases and J by 4 bases, leaving 14 bases between them. In DNA, the CDR3 is TGTGCCAGCACCTCGGGAGGGTATAATCAGCCCCAGCATTTT. Protein product: CASTSGGYNQPQHF.

This chain links TRBV3-1 with TRBJ2-7; unclear D gene. Trimming took off 0 bases at V and 0 bases at J, with 9 bases between the two ends. Germline V CDR1 and CDR2: LGHDT, YNNKEL (reference sequence). This CDR3 is built from 15 residues. The CDR3 spells CASSQEGRNSYEQYF. Here the CDR3 DNA reads TGTGCCAGCAGCCAAGAAGGTAGGAACTCCTACGAGCAGTACTTC.

This clonotype has more than one count but fewer than ten. V and J are TRBV28 and TRBJ2-7; D is perhaps TRBD1 or TRBD2 (5 bases each). Germline V gene sequence: CDR1 MDHEN, CDR2 SYDVKM. Deletions cut 2 bases from V and 3 bases from J, with 14 bases between. The CDR3 runs to 15 residues. CDR3 DNA: TGTGCCAGCAGTTTAATTGGGACGGCGGACTACGAGCAGTACTTC. Encoded protein: CASSLIGTADYEQYF. The variable domain in full, completed from reference TRBV28 and TRBJ2-7, reads DVKVTQSSRYLVKRTGEKVFLECVQDMDHENMFWYRQDPGLGLRLIYFSYDVKMKEKGDIPEGYSVSREKKERFSLILESASTNQTSMYLCASSLIGTADYEQYFGPGTRLTVT.